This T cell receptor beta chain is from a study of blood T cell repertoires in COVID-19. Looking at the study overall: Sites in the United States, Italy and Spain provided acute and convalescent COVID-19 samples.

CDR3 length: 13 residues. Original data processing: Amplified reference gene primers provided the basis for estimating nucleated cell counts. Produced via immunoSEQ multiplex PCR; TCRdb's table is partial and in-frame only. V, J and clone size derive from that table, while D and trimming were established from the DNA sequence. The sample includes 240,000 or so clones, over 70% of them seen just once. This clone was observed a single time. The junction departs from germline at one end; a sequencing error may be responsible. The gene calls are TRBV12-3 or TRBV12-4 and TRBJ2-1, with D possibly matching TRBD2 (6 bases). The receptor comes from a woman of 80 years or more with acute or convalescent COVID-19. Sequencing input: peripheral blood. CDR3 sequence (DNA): TGTGCCAGCAGTACCGGGACTTACAGTGAGCAGTTCTTC. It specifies CASSTGTYSEQFF.